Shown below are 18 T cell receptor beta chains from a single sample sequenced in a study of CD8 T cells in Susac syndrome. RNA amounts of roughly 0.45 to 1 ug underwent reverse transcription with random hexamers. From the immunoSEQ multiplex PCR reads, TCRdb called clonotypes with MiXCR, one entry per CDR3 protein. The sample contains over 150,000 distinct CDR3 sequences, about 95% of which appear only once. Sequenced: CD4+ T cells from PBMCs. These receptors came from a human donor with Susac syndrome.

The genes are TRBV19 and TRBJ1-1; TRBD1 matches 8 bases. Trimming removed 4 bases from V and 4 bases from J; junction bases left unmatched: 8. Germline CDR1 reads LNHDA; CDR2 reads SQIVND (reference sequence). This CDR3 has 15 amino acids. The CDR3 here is CASSNYRGSSTEAFF. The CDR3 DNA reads TGTGCCAGTAGTAATTACAGGGGGAGTAGCACTGAAGCTTTCTTT.

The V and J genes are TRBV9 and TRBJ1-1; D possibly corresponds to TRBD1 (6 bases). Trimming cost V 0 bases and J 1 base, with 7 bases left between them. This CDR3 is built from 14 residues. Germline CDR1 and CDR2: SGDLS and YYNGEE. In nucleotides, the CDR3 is TGTGCCAGCAGCGTAGGCAGGGGGAACACTGAAGCTTTCTTT. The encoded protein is CASSVGRGNTEAFF. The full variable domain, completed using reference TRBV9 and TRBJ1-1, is DSGVTQTPKHLITATGQRVTLRCSPRSGDLSVYWYQQSLDQGLQFLIQYYNGEERAKGNILERFSAQQFPDLHSELNLSSLELGDSALYFCASSVGRGNTEAFFGQGTRLTVV.

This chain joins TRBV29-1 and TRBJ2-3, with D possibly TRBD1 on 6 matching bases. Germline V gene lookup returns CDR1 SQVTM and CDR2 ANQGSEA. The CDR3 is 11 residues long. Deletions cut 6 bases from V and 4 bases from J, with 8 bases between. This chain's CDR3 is CSVKGADTQYF. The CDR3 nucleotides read TGCAGCGTGAAGGGGGCAGATACGCAGTATTTT.

The CDR3 nucleotides read TGTGCCAGCGACGGACTAGCGGGGGGCAACACCGGGGAGCTGTTTTTT. This sequence encodes CASDGLAGGNTGELFF. The V call is TRBV6-1, the J call TRBJ2-2, with 14 bases lining up with TRBD2. CDR3 length: 16 residues. The germline gives CDR1 MNHNS, CDR2 SASEGT. V dropped 8 bases and J dropped 2; count of bases not matched to a gene: 4.

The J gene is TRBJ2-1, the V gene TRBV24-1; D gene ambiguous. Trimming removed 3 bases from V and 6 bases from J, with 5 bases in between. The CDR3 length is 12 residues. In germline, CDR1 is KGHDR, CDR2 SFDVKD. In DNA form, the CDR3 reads TGTGCCACCAGTGATCCTAGCAATGAGCAGTTCTTC. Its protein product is CATSDPSNEQFF.

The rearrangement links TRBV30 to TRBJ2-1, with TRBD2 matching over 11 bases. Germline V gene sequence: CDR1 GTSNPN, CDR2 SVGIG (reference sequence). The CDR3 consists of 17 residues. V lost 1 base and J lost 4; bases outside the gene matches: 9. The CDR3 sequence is CAWSALDASGGYNEQFF. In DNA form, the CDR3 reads TGTGCCTGGAGTGCGCTGGACGCTAGCGGGGGGTACAATGAGCAGTTCTTC.

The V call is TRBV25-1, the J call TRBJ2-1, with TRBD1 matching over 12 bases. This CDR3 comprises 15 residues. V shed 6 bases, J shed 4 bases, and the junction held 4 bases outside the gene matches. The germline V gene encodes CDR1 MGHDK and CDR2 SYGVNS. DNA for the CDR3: TGTGCCAGCAGGGGGACAGGGGGCGCTTACAATGAGCAGTTCTTC. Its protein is CASRGTGGAYNEQFF.

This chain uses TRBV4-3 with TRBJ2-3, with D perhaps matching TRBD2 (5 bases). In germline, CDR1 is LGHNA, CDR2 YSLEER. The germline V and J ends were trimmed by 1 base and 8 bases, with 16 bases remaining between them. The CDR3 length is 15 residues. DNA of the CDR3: TGCGCCAGCAGCCAAGGGATGGGAGCCCTCAGTACGCAGTATTTT. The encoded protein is CASSQGMGALSTQYF.

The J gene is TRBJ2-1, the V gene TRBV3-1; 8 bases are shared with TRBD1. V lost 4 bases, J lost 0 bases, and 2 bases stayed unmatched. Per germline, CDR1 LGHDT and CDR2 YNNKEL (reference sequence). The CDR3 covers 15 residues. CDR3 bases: TGTGCCAGCAGCCGACAGGGGAACTCCTACAATGAGCAGTTCTTC. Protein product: CASSRQGNSYNEQFF.

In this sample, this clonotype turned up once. Here the CDR3 DNA reads TGCAGTGCTAGAAGACTAGCGGAGATCAATGAGCAGTTCTTC. It is translated as CSARRLAEINEQFF. The chain employs TRBV20-1 and TRBJ2-1; 9 nucleotides match TRBD2. V lost 2 bases to trimming and J lost 6 bases; unmatched junction nucleotides: 5. Germline CDR1 and CDR2: DFQATT and SNEGSKA (reference sequence). The CDR3 has 14 amino acids.

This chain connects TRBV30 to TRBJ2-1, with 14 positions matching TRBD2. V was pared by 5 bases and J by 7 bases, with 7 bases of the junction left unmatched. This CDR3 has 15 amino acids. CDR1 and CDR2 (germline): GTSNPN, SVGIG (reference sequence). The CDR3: CAWGGGLAGVNEQFF. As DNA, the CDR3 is TGTGCCTGGGGTGGGGGACTAGCGGGAGTAAATGAGCAGTTCTTC.

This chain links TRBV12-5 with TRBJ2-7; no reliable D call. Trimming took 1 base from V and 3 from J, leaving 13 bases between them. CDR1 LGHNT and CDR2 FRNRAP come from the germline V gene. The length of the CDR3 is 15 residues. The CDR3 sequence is CASGLGSGYYYEQYF. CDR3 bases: TGTGCTAGTGGTTTGGGGTCAGGATATTACTACGAGCAGTACTTC.

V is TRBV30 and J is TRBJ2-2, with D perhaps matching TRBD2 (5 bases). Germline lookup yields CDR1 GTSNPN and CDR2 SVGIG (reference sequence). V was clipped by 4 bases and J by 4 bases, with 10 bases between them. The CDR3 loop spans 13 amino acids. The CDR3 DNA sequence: TGTGCCTGGAAAACTAGTTTCACCGGGGAGCTGTTTTTT. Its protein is CAWKTSFTGELFF. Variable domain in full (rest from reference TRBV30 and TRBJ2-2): SQTIHQWPATLVQPVGSPLSLECTVEGTSNPNLYWYRQAAGRGLQLLFYSVGIGQISSEVPQNLSASRPQDRQFILSSKKLLLSDSGFYLCAWKTSFTGELFFGEGSRLTVL.

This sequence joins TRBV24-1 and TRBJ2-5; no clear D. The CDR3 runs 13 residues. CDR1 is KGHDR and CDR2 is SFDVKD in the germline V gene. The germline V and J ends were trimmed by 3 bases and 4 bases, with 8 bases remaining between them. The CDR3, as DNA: TGTGCCACCAGTGATGAGTGGGGAGAGACCCAGTACTTC. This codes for CATSDEWGETQYF.

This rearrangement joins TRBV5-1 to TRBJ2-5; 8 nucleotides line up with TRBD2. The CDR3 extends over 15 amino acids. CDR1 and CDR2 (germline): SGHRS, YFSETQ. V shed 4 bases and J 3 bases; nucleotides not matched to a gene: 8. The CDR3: CASSRGGVLEETQYF. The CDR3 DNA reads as TGCGCCAGCAGCCGGGGGGGGGTACTCGAAGAGACCCAGTACTTC.

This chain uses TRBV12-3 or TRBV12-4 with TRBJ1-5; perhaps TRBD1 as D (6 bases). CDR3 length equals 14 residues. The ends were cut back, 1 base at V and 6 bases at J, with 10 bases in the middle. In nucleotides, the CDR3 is TGTGCCAGCAGTTTAGAAGGGGGGAGTCAGCCCCAGCATTTT. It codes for CASSLEGGSQPQHF.

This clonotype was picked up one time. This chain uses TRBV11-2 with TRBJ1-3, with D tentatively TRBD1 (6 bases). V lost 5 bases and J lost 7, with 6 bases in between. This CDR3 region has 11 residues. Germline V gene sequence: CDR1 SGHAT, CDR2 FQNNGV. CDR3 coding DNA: TGTGCCAGCAGCCAGGGGAACACCATATATTTT. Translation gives CASSQGNTIYF.

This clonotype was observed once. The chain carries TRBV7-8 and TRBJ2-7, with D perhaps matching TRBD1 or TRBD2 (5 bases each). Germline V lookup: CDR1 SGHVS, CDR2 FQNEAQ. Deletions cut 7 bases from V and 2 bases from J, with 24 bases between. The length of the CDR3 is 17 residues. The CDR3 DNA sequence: TGTGCCAGCACCCAAACTCGGGCTTCTCGAGGGGCCTACGAGCAGTACTTC. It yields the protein CASTQTRASRGAYEQYF.